The TCR beta chain described here comes from a study of graft-versus-host responses after intestinal transplantation. Turning to the study itself: Transplants given to recipients were multivisceral, liver-intestinal, or isolated intestinal. All recipients got anti-thymocyte globulin induction, then tacrolimus and steroids for roughly 3 years. Whole-study results and caveats: An association linked early post-transplant HvG declines with peak circulating GvH clone levels. Recipient marrow harbored GvH clones, some of which surfaced first in ileum or blood.

Trimming pared 6 bases from V and 2 bases from J, leaving 5 bases between. The CDR3 loop spans 11 amino acids. The germline V gene encodes CDR1 DFQATT and CDR2 SNEGSKA (reference sequence). As for this clone: The antigen is not known.

Repertoires were generated with immunoSEQ multiplex PCR, while TCRdb's copy carries only in-frame clones and drops some. The sample carries 84,000 or so clones, more than 90% recorded once. This TCR was sampled from a human donor who received an intestinal transplant. Sample: unstimulated CD4+ T cells sorted from spleen or lymph node cells, taken before intestinal transplant. The chain couples TRBV20-1 to TRBJ2-1; no firm D call. The CDR3 protein is CSALAYNEQFF. The CDR3 DNA is TGCAGTGCCCTTGCCTACAATGAGCAGTTCTTC.